This T cell receptor beta chain was sequenced for a study of Graves' ophthalmopathy and Graves' hyperthyroidism. General observations from the study: Separation of ophthalmopathy from stable hyperthyroidism was achieved by a 13-signature model, at around 89% sensitivity and under 83% specificity.

The sequenced template was RNA, covering the TCR beta CDR3 region. HTBI primers were used in a first-round RT-PCR, which preceded a second-round multiplex PCR. TCRdb reanalysed the multiplex PCR reads using MiXCR and keeps one entry per CDR3 protein. The data show around 590,000 distinct CDR3 sequences, less than 40% seen once. The germline V gene has CDR1 SGHRS and CDR2 YFSETQ. V lost 0 bases, J lost 0 bases, and 15 bases lay in between. The CDR3 extends over 17 amino acids. As to this clonotype: Its target is unknown.

The chain has TRBV5-1 and TRBJ1-1; D is perhaps TRBD1 (5 bases). The sample was peripheral blood or thyroid tissue (not recorded which). The source is an adult man with Graves' hyperthyroidism. CDR3 protein: CASSLEGGGAVNTEAFF. CDR3 sequence (DNA): TGCGCCAGCAGCTTGGAGGGCGGGGGTGCAGTGAACACTGAAGCTTTCTTT.